This T cell receptor (beta chain) was sequenced in a study of control samples from healthy donors and cancer patients. CDR1 and CDR2 from the germline V gene are WNHNN and SYGVQD (reference sequence). V dropped 3 bases and J dropped 0 bases, with 5 bases sitting between them. The CDR3 runs to 14 residues. Sequencing used immunoSEQ multiplex PCR; TCRdb keeps in-frame clones, though not all of them. The sample has around 150,000 clones; nearly 96% are singletons. This clone appeared once. The chain joins TRBV10-1 to TRBJ2-2; D unresolved. The specimen sequenced was blood. The sequence came from a woman between 25 and 40 years old in good health. This chain's CDR3 is CASSEQANTGELFF. The CDR3 nucleotides read TGCGCCAGCAGTGAACAAGCGAACACCGGGGAGCTGTTTTTT.